Listed here are 22 T cell receptor beta chains from one sample, sequenced in a study of T cell changes during pregnancy in multiple sclerosis. Method: immunoSEQ multiplex PCR; TCRdb's copy keeps in-frame clones and lacks some. The table has approximately 69,000 clones, roughly 94% seen once. The sequenced sample was peripheral blood, obtained in the third trimester of pregnancy. The receptors come from a female donor with multiple sclerosis, enrolled in a pregnancy study.

This clone has a single count. This chain uses TRBV15 with TRBJ1-2, with D possibly being TRBD1 (6 bases). CDR1 and CDR2 from the germline V gene are LNHNV and YYDKDF (reference sequence). The ends were cut back, 1 base at V and 4 bases at J, with 13 bases in the middle. The CDR3 spans 15 residues. Here the CDR3 DNA reads TGTGCCACCAGCAGAGTTCGGACAGAATCCTATGGCTACACCTTC. Its translation: CATSRVRTESYGYTF. Together with reference TRBV15 and TRBJ1-2, the CDR3 gives the full variable domain: DAMVIQNPRYQVTQFGKPVTLSCSQTLNHNVMYWYQQKSSQAPKLLFHYYDKDFNNEADTPDNFQSRRPNTSFCFLDIRSPGLGDTAMYLCATSRVRTESYGYTFGSGTRLTVV.

The chain has TRBV7-2 and TRBJ2-2, with TRBD1 identical over 9 bases. This CDR3 contains 16 residues. Germline values: CDR1 SGHTA, CDR2 FQGNSA. The trim removed 2 bases at V and 2 bases at J, leaving 3 bases unmatched. The CDR3 reads CASSLRDRVNTGELFF. Here the CDR3 DNA reads TGTGCCAGCAGCTTACGGGACAGGGTAAACACCGGGGAGCTGTTTTTT.

This rearrangement joins TRBV10-3 to TRBJ1-2; tentatively, D is TRBD1 (5 bases). The CDR3 is 13 residues long. V was clipped by 4 bases and J by 7 bases, with 13 bases between them. Per the germline V gene, CDR1 is ENHRY and CDR2 is SYGVKD. For the CDR3, the DNA is TGTGCCATCAGTGTAAGGCAGGGTGGTGGCTACACCTTC. Protein product: CAISVRQGGGYTF.

The rearrangement links TRBV5-4 to TRBJ2-7, with 9 bases matching TRBD1. This CDR3 spans 13 amino acids. The ends lost 2 bases at V and 6 bases at J; junction bases unmatched: 3. CDR1 and CDR2 (germline): SGHNT, YYREEE (reference sequence). The CDR3 region has the DNA TGTGCCAGCAGCTTAGGGACAGGGACCGAGCAGTACTTC. Protein: CASSLGTGTEQYF.

V and J are TRBV29-1 and TRBJ1-2; possibly TRBD1 for D (6 bases). Per the germline V gene, CDR1 is SQVTM and CDR2 is ANQGSEA. Between the trimmed V and J ends, which lost 7 bases and 7 bases, there was a span of 22 bases. This CDR3 is 14 amino acids long. CDR3: CSGGGDTRMAGYTF. The DNA of the CDR3 is TGCAGCGGGGGAGGGGACACTAGGATGGCTGGCTACACCTTC.

In its sample, this clone was seen once. The chain couples TRBV5-1 to TRBJ2-2; tentative D call: TRBD1 (5 bases). The germline gives CDR1 SGHRS, CDR2 YFSETQ. The CDR3 is 13 amino acids. Trimming removed 1 base from V and 7 bases from J, with 8 bases in between. The CDR3 DNA sequence: TGCGCCAGCAGCTTGCAGGGTCTCGGGGAGCTGTTTTTT. The encoded protein is CASSLQGLGELFF.

The rearrangement joins TRBV12-5 to TRBJ1-1; the D gene is possibly TRBD1 (6 bases). In germline, CDR1 is LGHNT, CDR2 FRNRAP. This CDR3 is 15 amino acids long. V was trimmed by 6 bases and J by 5 bases, leaving 19 bases between them. The CDR3 nucleotides are TGTGCTAGTGGGCCTTTGGGGGCCGTTCGGACTGAAGCTTTCTTT. Its protein is CASGPLGAVRTEAFF.

The chain recombines TRBV6-5 with TRBJ1-1; TRBD1 matches 8 bases. Looked up from germline, CDR1 is MNHEY and CDR2 is SVGAGI. There are 13 residues in the CDR3. The J segment lost 5 bases and the V segment lost 6 bases, leaving 5 bases of the junction unmatched. CDR3 region: CASRMTGVTEAFF. CDR3 DNA: TGTGCCAGCAGAATGACAGGGGTGACTGAAGCTTTCTTT.

This clone was seen just once. V and J are TRBV27 and TRBJ2-1, with 7 bases aligning to TRBD1. The germline V gene has CDR1 MNHEY and CDR2 SMNVEV (reference sequence). Losses at the gene ends were 5 bases for V and 4 bases for J; bases not matched to a gene: 5. The CDR3 spans 14 residues. This CDR3 reads CASSPGTAYNEQFF. For the CDR3, the DNA is TGTGCCAGCAGTCCGGGGACAGCTTACAATGAGCAGTTCTTC.

V usage is TRBV2 and J usage is TRBJ2-1; TRBD1 is a possible D gene (6 bases). The CDR3 covers 17 residues. Germline V gene lookup returns CDR1 SNHLY and CDR2 FYNNEI. V lost 4 bases and J 8 bases, leaving 24 bases between the germline ends. Here the CDR3 reads CASSVSYPGAILDEQFF. The CDR3 region has the DNA TGTGCCAGCAGTGTCTCTTACCCAGGGGCGATCTTAGATGAGCAGTTCTTC.

The chain couples TRBV7-9 to TRBJ1-1; a possible D gene is TRBD1 (5 bases). The CDR3 extends over 16 amino acids. Between the trimmed V and J ends, which lost 8 bases and 8 bases, there was a span of 27 bases. CDR1 SEHNR and CDR2 FQNEAQ come from the germline V gene (reference sequence). This chain's CDR3 is CASPAGEGLIPGEAFF. For the CDR3, the DNA is TGTGCCAGCCCCGCCGGGGAGGGGTTAATCCCAGGAGAAGCTTTCTTT.

This chain joins TRBV18 and TRBJ2-4, with TRBD1 matching over 9 bases. Per the germline V gene, CDR1 is KGHSH and CDR2 is LQKENI. The V and J ends lost 6 bases and 6 bases, in that order; junction bases with no gene match: 9. The CDR3 has 15 residues. The DNA for the CDR3 is TGTGCCAGCTCCAGAGGCACAGGGGGCTCAAACATTCAGTACTTC. It codes for CASSRGTGGSNIQYF.

This clone occurred once. This chain joins TRBV5-1 and TRBJ1-4; D gene uncertain. The CDR3 covers 14 residues. Germline V CDR1 and CDR2: SGHRS, YFSETQ. V lost 5 bases, J lost 2 bases, and 10 bases lay in between. The CDR3 sequence: CASSTGRTNEKLFF. CDR3 in DNA: TGCGCCAGCAGTACGGGAAGGACTAATGAAAAACTGTTTTTT.

The V call is TRBV9, the J call TRBJ2-7; 8 bases are a match to TRBD1. V gave up 4 bases and J gave up 2 bases; unmatched junction bases: 11. This CDR3 has 16 amino acids. Germline assignment: CDR1 SGDLS and CDR2 YYNGEE. In DNA, the CDR3 is TGTGCCAGCAGCCGTTCACAGGGGGGAACCCCCTACGAGCAGTACTTC. This sequence encodes CASSRSQGGTPYEQYF. The whole variable domain, filled in from reference TRBV9 and TRBJ2-7, reads DSGVTQTPKHLITATGQRVTLRCSPRSGDLSVYWYQQSLDQGLQFLIQYYNGEERAKGNILERFSAQQFPDLHSELNLSSLELGDSALYFCASSRSQGGTPYEQYFGPGTRLTVT.

V is TRBV6-1 and J is TRBJ2-7; TRBD1 matches 8 bases. The V and J ends lost 1 base and 6 bases, in that order; junction bases with no gene match: 5. Germline V gives CDR1 MNHNS, CDR2 SASEGT. The CDR3 sequence is 14 residues long. This chain's CDR3 is CASSEGQQGGEQYF. The CDR3 bases are TGTGCCAGCAGTGAAGGCCAACAGGGGGGCGAGCAGTACTTC.

This clone was detected a few times. V gene TRBV7-9 combines with J gene TRBJ2-7; TRBD1 matches 7 bases. Germline-derived CDR1 and CDR2 are SEHNR and FQNEAQ (reference sequence). The CDR3 extends over 14 amino acids. Unmatched junction bases numbered 5, after V lost 3 bases and J lost 3 bases. Here the CDR3 DNA reads TGTGCCAGCAGCTTGCCGGGACAGATCTACGAGCAGTACTTC. Amino acid sequence: CASSLPGQIYEQYF. Combining the CDR3 with reference TRBV7-9 and TRBJ2-7 gives the whole variable domain DTGVSQNPRHKITKRGQNVTFRCDPISEHNRLYWYRQTLGQGPEFLTYFQNEAQLEKSRLLSDRFSAERPKGSFSTLEIQRTEQGDSAMYLCASSLPGQIYEQYFGPGTRLTVT.

This chain joins TRBV5-1 and TRBJ2-3, with 12 positions matching TRBD2. Germline V gives CDR1 SGHRS, CDR2 YFSETQ. Trimming removed 5 bases from V and 5 bases from J; junction bases left unmatched: 0. The CDR3 is made up of 13 amino acids. As DNA, the CDR3 is TGCGCCAGCAGACTAGCGGGAGGAGATACGCAGTATTTT. This translates into CASRLAGGDTQYF.

The V call is TRBV5-5, the J call TRBJ1-1; D is perhaps TRBD1 (5 bases). CDR1 SGHKS and CDR2 YYEKEE come from the germline V gene (reference sequence). The V end was cut by 3 bases, the J end by 10 bases, with 16 bases between. This CDR3 is 13 amino acids long. DNA of the CDR3: TGTGCCAGCAGCTCCCAACAGACAGCAGGAGCTTTCTTT. The encoded protein is CASSSQQTAGAFF.

Only one count was recorded for this clone. The chain carries TRBV27 and TRBJ1-5, with 7 bases fitting TRBD1. This CDR3 comprises 16 residues. V lost 5 bases to trimming and J lost 0 bases; unmatched junction nucleotides: 7. Germline CDR1 and CDR2: MNHEY and SMNVEV (reference sequence). The CDR3 coding sequence is TGTGCCAGCAGTCCCCAGGGGGTCCATAGCAATCAGCCCCAGCATTTT. Amino acids: CASSPQGVHSNQPQHF.

This rearrangement joins TRBV4-1 to TRBJ2-7; 7 bases line up with TRBD2. Losses at the gene ends were 2 bases for V and 2 bases for J; bases not matched to a gene: 3. Per the germline V gene, CDR1 is MGHRA and CDR2 is YSYEKL. The length of the CDR3 is 14 residues. This chain's CDR3 is CASSQLAEPYEQYF. CDR3 nucleotides: TGCGCCAGCAGCCAACTAGCGGAACCCTACGAGCAGTACTTC.

The chain carries TRBV7-6 and TRBJ2-7; 10 bases fit TRBD2. V lost 5 bases, J lost 1 base, and 8 bases stayed unmatched. The CDR3 runs to 16 residues. Germline V gene lookup returns CDR1 SGHVS and CDR2 FNYEAQ. In nucleotides, the CDR3 is TGTGCCAGCAGCCGAGGGAGCGGGGGGGGATCCTACGAGCAGTACTTC. This gives the protein CASSRGSGGGSYEQYF.

CDR3: CASSQEDRGGEAFF. CDR3 DNA: TGTGCCAGCAGCCAAGAGGACAGGGGAGGCGAAGCTTTCTTT. V is TRBV4-2 and J is TRBJ1-1; 9 nucleotides line up with TRBD1. The CDR3 sequence is 14 residues long. Germline-derived CDR1 and CDR2 are LGHNA and YNFKEQ. The J segment lost 8 bases and the V segment lost 0 bases, leaving 4 bases of the junction unmatched.